Listed here are 18 T cell receptor beta chains from one sample, sequenced in a study of blood T cell repertoires in COVID-19. Only in-frame clones appear in the TCRdb table, and some are missing; sequencing was by immunoSEQ multiplex PCR. The sample consists of almost 500,000 clones, approximately 90% of them appearing once. The sequenced sample consisted of PBMCs or T cells enriched from blood (not recorded which). These receptors were taken from an older woman who had recovered from COVID-19.

The chain has TRBV9 and TRBJ1-3; D unclear. Trimming shortened V by 2 bases and J by 2 bases, and 14 bases separated the two germline ends. The germline gives CDR1 SGDLS, CDR2 YYNGEE. The CDR3 loop spans 16 amino acids. The CDR3 DNA is TGTGCCAGCAGCGTTAGCTCAGGACTAACTGGAAACACCATATATTTT. Protein sequence: CASSVSSGLTGNTIYF.

This clone showed up just once. The V and J genes are TRBV6-1 and TRBJ1-2, with unresolved D. The CDR3 is made up of 13 amino acids. Germline values: CDR1 MNHNS, CDR2 SASEGT. Trimming pared 0 bases from V and 4 bases from J, leaving 6 bases between. In nucleotides, the CDR3 is TGTGCCAGCAGTGAAGCACAGACCTATGGCTACACCTTC. It specifies CASSEAQTYGYTF.

This chain links TRBV27 with TRBJ1-1; no firm D call. The CDR3 totals 11 residues. V was shortened by 8 bases and J by 5 bases, with 9 bases between the two germline ends. CDR1 and CDR2 from the germline V gene are MNHEY and SMNVEV (reference sequence). The CDR3 protein is CASGSGTEAFF. CDR3 DNA: TGTGCCAGCGGTTCCGGGACTGAAGCTTTCTTT.

The V gene is TRBV12-3 or TRBV12-4, the J gene TRBJ1-2, with D unresolved. CDR3 length: 11 residues. Trimming shortened V by 8 bases and J by 2 bases, and 6 bases separated the two germline ends. CDR3 nucleotide sequence: TGTGCCAGCCGGTTAAACTATGGCTACACCTTC. This encodes CASRLNYGYTF.

The V call is TRBV6-2 or TRBV6-3, the J call TRBJ1-1; unclear D gene. This CDR3 comprises 17 residues. Per the germline V gene, CDR1 is MNHEY and CDR2 is SVGEGT. Trimming cost V 0 bases and J 1 base, with 15 bases left between them. The CDR3 DNA follows: TGTGCCAGCAGTTACTCGATCGGGGTAATGGGGAACACTGAAGCTTTCTTT. Translating gives CASSYSIGVMGNTEAFF.

V and J are TRBV5-5 and TRBJ1-4, with D unclear. Germline values: CDR1 SGHKS, CDR2 YYEKEE (reference sequence). Between the trimmed V and J ends, which lost 5 bases and 9 bases, there was a span of 14 bases. This CDR3 region has 13 residues. The CDR3 nucleotides are TGTGCCAGCAGTGTTGAGGGTGCCCAAAAACTGTTTTTT. This encodes CASSVEGAQKLFF. The entire variable domain, with the rest obtained from reference TRBV5-5 and TRBJ1-4, is as follows: DAGVTQSPTHLIKTRGQQVTLRCSPISGHKSVSWYQQVLGQGPQFIFQYYEKEERGRGNFPDRFSARQFPNYSSELNVNALLLGDSALYLCASSVEGAQKLFFGSGTQLSVL.

The rearrangement uses TRBV18 and TRBJ2-2, with D maybe TRBD1 (5 bases). The CDR3 consists of 16 residues. Germline CDR1 KGHSH, CDR2 LQKENI. V shed 5 bases and J shed 1 base, with 14 bases lying between them. The CDR3 sequence: CASSIRALLNTGELFF. In nucleotides, the CDR3 is TGTGCCAGCTCAATCAGGGCCCTGCTGAACACCGGGGAGCTGTTTTTT.

The chain employs TRBV6-6 and TRBJ2-2, with 7 bases matching TRBD1. Looked up from germline, CDR1 is MNHNY and CDR2 is SVGAGI (reference sequence). The CDR3 is made up of 13 amino acids. V was clipped by 4 bases and J by 5 bases; unmatched bases: 1. The CDR3 sequence: CASSLTGTGELFF. CDR3 sequence (DNA): TGTGCCAGCAGTTTGACAGGGACCGGGGAGCTGTTTTTT.

The chain links TRBV2 to TRBJ1-4, with D unclear. The CDR3 is 11 amino acids. The germline V and J ends were trimmed by 4 bases and 8 bases, with 5 bases remaining between them. Per germline, CDR1 SNHLY and CDR2 FYNNEI. Here the CDR3 reads CASSGPEKLFF. The DNA for the CDR3 is TGTGCCAGCAGTGGGCCCGAAAAACTGTTTTTT.

The V and J genes are TRBV2 and TRBJ1-5, with D possibly matching TRBD1 (6 bases). Trimming took off 6 bases at V and 4 bases at J, with 10 bases between the two ends. The CDR3 loop spans 13 amino acids. Germline CDR1 is SNHLY and CDR2 is FYNNEI. The CDR3 is CASRRQENQPQHF. CDR3 DNA sequence: TGTGCCAGCAGGAGACAGGAGAATCAGCCCCAGCATTTT.

This chain links TRBV5-1 with TRBJ2-3; 7 nucleotides align to TRBD1. The CDR3 covers 14 residues. From germline, CDR1 is SGHRS and CDR2 YFSETQ. The V and J ends lost 3 bases and 4 bases, in that order; junction bases with no gene match: 5. Here the CDR3 reads CASSSNRGSDTQYF. CDR3 in DNA: TGCGCCAGCAGCTCGAACAGGGGTTCAGATACGCAGTATTTT.

As DNA, the CDR3 is TGTGCCAGCAGCGCCCCTTCCGGGGGCAATCAGCCCCAGCATTTT. Its protein product is CASSAPSGGNQPQHF. The V and J genes are TRBV28 and TRBJ1-5; D gene ambiguous. This CDR3 is 15 amino acids long. V lost 6 bases and J 2 bases, leaving 14 bases between the germline ends. Germline V CDR1 and CDR2: MDHEN, SYDVKM.

The chain couples TRBV19 to TRBJ2-2; maybe TRBD1 (5 bases). Germline values: CDR1 LNHDA, CDR2 SQIVND (reference sequence). Trimming removed 4 bases at V and 5 bases at J, with 14 bases between. The CDR3 is 15 residues long. This CDR3 is CASSTRQGMTGELFF. CDR3 coding DNA: TGTGCCAGTAGTACACGCCAGGGTATGACCGGGGAGCTGTTTTTT.

The chain couples TRBV5-1 to TRBJ1-4; 10 bases map to TRBD1. V shed 0 bases and J 10 bases; nucleotides not matched to a gene: 6. CDR1 and CDR2 from the germline V gene are SGHRS and YFSETQ. There are 15 residues in the CDR3. The CDR3 loop reads CASSLEGTGAVKLFF. For the CDR3, the DNA is TGCGCCAGCAGCTTGGAAGGGACAGGGGCTGTAAAACTGTTTTTT.

The V and J genes are TRBV6-5 and TRBJ2-2, with D tentatively TRBD2 (6 bases). The V gene's germline CDR1 is MNHEY and CDR2 SVGAGI. The CDR3 covers 15 residues. The V end lost 6 bases, the J end lost 2 bases, and 13 bases lay between the germline ends. The CDR3 DNA reads TGTGCCAGCAGACGGGGGTCTCTAAACACCGGGGAGCTGTTTTTT. Amino acids: CASRRGSLNTGELFF.

The chain joins TRBV28 to TRBJ2-1, with 8 bases aligning to TRBD2. The CDR3 is 15 amino acids. V was clipped by 7 bases and J by 4 bases; unmatched bases: 9. Germline V gene sequence: CDR1 MDHEN, CDR2 SYDVKM. The CDR3 loop is CASTLLAGGYNEQFF. In DNA, the CDR3 is TGTGCCAGCACCCTTCTGGCGGGGGGATACAATGAGCAGTTCTTC.

The chain combines TRBV30 with TRBJ2-7; D unclear. Germline V gene sequence: CDR1 GTSNPN, CDR2 SVGIG (reference sequence). Trimming left V 0 bases short and J 0 bases short, with 12 bases between. The CDR3 consists of 15 residues. The CDR3 region has the DNA TGTGCCTGGAGTGTAGGAGAGATAAGCTCCTACGAGCAGTACGTC. It yields the protein CAWSVGEISSYEQYV.

The chain has TRBV27 and TRBJ1-1; D remains ambiguous. The germline V and J ends were trimmed by 3 bases and 1 base, with 6 bases remaining between them. The CDR3 runs 13 residues. Germline V gives CDR1 MNHEY, CDR2 SMNVEV (reference sequence). CDR3 amino acids: CASSLEPNTEAFF. The CDR3, as DNA: TGTGCCAGCAGTTTGGAGCCGAACACTGAAGCTTTCTTT.